A single T cell receptor (beta chain) is shown here with its context. Its antigen remains unknown. Assay used: immunoSEQ multiplex PCR; TCRdb lists only in-frame clones, some missing. The table has around 120,000 clones, about 89% seen once. This sample is drawn from a study of identifying expanded T cells in peripheral blood. Notes on the study in general: Differentially abundant clones: 0.95 to 1.5 between replicates, about 15 at approximately two weeks, under 25 at four. Approximately two-week clone count variance significantly increased as total template count grew.

This CDR3 spans 16 amino acids. V lost 4 bases and J lost 1, with 16 bases in between. Per the germline V gene, CDR1 is SNHLY and CDR2 is FYNNEI. During the collection period, no donor immune events like infections were recorded. This chain joins TRBV2 and TRBJ1-1; the D is unclear. Material for sequencing was blood. This sequence was found in a person aged 18 to 70 in good health. The CDR3 spells CASSGSFRRGNTEAFF. As DNA, the CDR3 is TGTGCCAGCAGTGGCTCCTTTCGTCGAGGGAACACTGAAGCTTTCTTT. Full variable domain (rest looked up from reference TRBV2 and TRBJ1-1): EPEVTQTPSHQVTQMGQEVILRCVPISNHLYFYWYRQILGQKVEFLVSFYNNEISEKSEIFDDQFSVERPDGSNFTLKIRSTKLEDSAMYFCASSGSFRRGNTEAFFGQGTRLTVV.